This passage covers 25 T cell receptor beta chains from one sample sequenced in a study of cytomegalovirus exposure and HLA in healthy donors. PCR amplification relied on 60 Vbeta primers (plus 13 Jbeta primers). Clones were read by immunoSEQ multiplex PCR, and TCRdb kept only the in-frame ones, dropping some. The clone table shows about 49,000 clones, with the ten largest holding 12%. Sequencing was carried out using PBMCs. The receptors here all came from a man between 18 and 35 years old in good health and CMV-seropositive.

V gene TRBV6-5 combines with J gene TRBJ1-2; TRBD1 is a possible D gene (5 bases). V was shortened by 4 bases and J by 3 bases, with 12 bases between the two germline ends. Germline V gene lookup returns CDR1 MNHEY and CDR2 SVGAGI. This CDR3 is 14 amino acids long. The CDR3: CASSSGSGYYGYTF. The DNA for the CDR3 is TGTGCCAGCAGTTCCGGATCAGGGTACTATGGCTACACCTTC.

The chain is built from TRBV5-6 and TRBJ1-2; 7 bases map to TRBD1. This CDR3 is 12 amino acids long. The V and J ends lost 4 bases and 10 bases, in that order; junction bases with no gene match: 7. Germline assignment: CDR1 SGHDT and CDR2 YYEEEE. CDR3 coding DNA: TGTGCCAGCAGCGTCCGAACAGGGGACTACACCTTC. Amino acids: CASSVRTGDYTF. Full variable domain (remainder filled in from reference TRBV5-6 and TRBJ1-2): DAGVTQSPTHLIKTRGQQVTLRCSPKSGHDTVSWYQQALGQGPQFIFQYYEEEERQRGNFPDRFSGHQFPNYSSELNVNALLLGDSALYLCASSVRTGDYTFGSGTRLTVV.

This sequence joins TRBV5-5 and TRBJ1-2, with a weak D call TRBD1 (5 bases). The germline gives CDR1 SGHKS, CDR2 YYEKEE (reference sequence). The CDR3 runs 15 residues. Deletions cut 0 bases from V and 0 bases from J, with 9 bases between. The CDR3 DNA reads TGTGCCAGCAGCTTGGCGACAGTAGCTAACTATGGCTACACCTTC. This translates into CASSLATVANYGYTF. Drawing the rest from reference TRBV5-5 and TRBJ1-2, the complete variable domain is DAGVTQSPTHLIKTRGQQVTLRCSPISGHKSVSWYQQVLGQGPQFIFQYYEKEERGRGNFPDRFSARQFPNYSSELNVNALLLGDSALYLCASSLATVANYGYTFGSGTRLTVV.

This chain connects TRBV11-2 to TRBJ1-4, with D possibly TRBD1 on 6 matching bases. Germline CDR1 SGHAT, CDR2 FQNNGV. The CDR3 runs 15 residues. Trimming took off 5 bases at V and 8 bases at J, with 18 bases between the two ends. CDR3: CASSPPRGGGEKLFF. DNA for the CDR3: TGTGCCAGCAGCCCGCCCCGGGGAGGGGGAGAAAAACTGTTTTTT.

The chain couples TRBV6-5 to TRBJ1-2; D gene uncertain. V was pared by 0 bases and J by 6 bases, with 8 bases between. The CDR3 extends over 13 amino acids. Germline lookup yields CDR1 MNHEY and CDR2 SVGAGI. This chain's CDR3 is CASSYSSLDGYTF. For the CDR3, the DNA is TGTGCCAGCAGTTACTCGAGTCTGGATGGCTACACCTTC.

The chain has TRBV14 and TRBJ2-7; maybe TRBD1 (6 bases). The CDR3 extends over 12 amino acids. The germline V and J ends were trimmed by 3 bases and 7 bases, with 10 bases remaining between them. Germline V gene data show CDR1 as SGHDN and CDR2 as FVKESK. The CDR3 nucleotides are TGTGCCAGCAGCCATGCTCAGGGGGAGCAGTACTTC. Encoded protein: CASSHAQGEQYF.

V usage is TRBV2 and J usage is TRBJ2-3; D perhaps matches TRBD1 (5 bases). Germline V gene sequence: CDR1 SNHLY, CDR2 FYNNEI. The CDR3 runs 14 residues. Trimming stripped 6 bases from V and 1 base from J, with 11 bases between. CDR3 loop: CASSQGPGTDTQYF. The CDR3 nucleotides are TGTGCCAGCAGCCAGGGCCCGGGCACAGATACGCAGTATTTT.

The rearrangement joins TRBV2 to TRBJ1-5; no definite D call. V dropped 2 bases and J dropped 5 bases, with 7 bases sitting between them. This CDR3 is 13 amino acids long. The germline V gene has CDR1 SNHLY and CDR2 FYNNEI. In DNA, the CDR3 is TGTGCCAGCAGTGAAACGGGATATCAGCCCCAGCATTTT. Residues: CASSETGYQPQHF.

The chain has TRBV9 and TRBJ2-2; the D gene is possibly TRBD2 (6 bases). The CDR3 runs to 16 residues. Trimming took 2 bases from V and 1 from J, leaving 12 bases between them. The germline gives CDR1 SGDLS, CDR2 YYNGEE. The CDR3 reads CASSVLGGMNTGELFF. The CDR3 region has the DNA TGTGCCAGCAGCGTTCTGGGCGGGATGAACACCGGGGAGCTGTTTTTT.

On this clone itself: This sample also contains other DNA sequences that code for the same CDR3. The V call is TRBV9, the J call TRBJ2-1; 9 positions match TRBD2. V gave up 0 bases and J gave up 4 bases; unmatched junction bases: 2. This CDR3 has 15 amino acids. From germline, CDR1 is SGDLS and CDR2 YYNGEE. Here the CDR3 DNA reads TGTGCCAGCAGCGTAGGTCTAGCGGGATACAATGAGCAGTTCTTC. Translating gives CASSVGLAGYNEQFF.

The CDR3 DNA sequence: TGTGCCAGCGGACAGAGCTCCTACGAGCAGTACTTC. It yields the protein CASGQSSYEQYF. This rearrangement joins TRBV6-1 to TRBJ2-7, with D possibly matching TRBD1 (6 bases). Germline CDR1 is MNHNS and CDR2 is SASEGT. The CDR3 consists of 12 residues. Trimming removed 8 bases at V and 0 bases at J, with 8 bases between.

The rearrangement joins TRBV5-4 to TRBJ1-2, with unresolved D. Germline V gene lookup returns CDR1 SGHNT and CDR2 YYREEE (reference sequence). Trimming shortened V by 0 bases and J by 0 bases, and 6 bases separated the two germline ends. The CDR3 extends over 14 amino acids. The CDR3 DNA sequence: TGTGCCAGCAGCTTGGGTCAGGCTAACTATGGCTACACCTTC. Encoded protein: CASSLGQANYGYTF.

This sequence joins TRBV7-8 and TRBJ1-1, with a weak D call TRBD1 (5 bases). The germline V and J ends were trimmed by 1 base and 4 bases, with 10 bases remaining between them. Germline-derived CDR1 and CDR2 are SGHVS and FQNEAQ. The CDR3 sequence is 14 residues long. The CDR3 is CASSLVGGSTEAFF. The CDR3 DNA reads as TGTGCCAGCAGCTTAGTGGGGGGGAGCACTGAAGCTTTCTTT. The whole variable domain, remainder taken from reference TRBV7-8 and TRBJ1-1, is GAGVSQSPRYKVAKRGQDVALRCDPISGHVSLFWYQQALGQGPEFLTYFQNEAQLDKSGLPSDRFFAERPEGSVSTLKIQRTQQEDSAVYLCASSLVGGSTEAFFGQGTRLTVV.

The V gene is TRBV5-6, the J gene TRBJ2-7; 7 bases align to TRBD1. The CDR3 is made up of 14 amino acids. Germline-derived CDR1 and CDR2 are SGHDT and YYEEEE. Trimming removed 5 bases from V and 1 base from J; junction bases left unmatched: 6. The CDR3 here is CASSTPGQSYEQYF. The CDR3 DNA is TGTGCCAGCAGTACGCCGGGACAGTCCTACGAGCAGTACTTC.

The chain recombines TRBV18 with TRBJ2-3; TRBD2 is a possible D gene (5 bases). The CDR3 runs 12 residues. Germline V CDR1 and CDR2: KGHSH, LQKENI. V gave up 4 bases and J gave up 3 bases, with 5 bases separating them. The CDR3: CASSRETDTQYF. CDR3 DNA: TGTGCCAGCTCACGGGAGACAGATACGCAGTATTTT.

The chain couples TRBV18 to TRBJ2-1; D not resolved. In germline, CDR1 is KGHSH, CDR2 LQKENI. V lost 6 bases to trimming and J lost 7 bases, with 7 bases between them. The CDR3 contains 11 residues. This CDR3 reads CASSLPNEQFF. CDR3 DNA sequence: TGTGCCAGCTCCCTCCCTAATGAGCAGTTCTTC.

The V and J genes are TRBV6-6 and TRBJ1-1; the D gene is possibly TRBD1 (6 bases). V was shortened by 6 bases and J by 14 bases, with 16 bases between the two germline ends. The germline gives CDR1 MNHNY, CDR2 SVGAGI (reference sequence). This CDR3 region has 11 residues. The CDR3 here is CASSSGTPVFF. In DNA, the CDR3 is TGTGCCAGCAGCTCTGGGACACCGGTCTTCTTT.

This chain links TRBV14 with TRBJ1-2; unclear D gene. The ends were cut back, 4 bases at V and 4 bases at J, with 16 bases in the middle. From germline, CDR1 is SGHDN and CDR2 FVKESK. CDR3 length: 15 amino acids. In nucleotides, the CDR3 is TGTGCCAGCAGCCCTCCTCAGCAGAGAGGCTATGGCTACACCTTC. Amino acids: CASSPPQQRGYGYTF.

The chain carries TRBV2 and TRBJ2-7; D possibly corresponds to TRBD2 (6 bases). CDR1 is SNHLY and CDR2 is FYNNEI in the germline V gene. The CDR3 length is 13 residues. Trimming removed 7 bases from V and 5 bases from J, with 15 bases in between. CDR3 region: CASTTGEGNEQYF. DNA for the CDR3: TGTGCCAGCACTACGGGAGAGGGCAACGAGCAGTACTTC.

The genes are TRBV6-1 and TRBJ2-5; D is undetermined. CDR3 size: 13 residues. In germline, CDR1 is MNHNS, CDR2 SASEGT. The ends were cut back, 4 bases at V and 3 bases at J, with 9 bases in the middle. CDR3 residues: CASSAPTEETQYF. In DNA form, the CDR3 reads TGTGCCAGCAGTGCTCCTACCGAAGAGACCCAGTACTTC.

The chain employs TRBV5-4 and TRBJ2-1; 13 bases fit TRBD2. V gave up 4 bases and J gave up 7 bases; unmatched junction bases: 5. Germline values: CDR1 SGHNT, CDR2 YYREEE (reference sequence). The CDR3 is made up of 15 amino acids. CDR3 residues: CASSTGTSGKNEQFF. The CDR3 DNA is TGTGCCAGCAGCACCGGGACTAGCGGGAAGAATGAGCAGTTCTTC.

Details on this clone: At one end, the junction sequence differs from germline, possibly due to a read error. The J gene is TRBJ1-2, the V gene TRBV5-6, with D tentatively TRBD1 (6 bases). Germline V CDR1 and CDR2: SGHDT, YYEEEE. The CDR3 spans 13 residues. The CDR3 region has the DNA TGTGCCAGCAGCGGCACAGGGAGCTATAGCTACACCTTC. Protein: CASSGTGSYSYTF. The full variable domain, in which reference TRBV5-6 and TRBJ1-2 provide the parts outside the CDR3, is DAGVTQSPTHLIKTRGQQVTLRCSPKSGHDTVSWYQQALGQGPQFIFQYYEEEERQRGNFPDRFSGHQFPNYSSELNVNALLLGDSALYLCASSGTGSYSYTFGSGTRLTVV.

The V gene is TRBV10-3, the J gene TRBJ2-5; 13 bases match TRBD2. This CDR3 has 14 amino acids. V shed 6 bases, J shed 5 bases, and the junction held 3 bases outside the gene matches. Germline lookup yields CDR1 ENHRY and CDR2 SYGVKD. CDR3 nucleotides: TGTGCCATCAGAGGGACTAGCGGGATGGAGACCCAGTACTTC. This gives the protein CAIRGTSGMETQYF.

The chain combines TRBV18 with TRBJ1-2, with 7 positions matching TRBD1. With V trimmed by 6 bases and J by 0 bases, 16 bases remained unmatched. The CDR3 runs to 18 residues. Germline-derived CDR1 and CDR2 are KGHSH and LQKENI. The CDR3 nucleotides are TGTGCCAGCTCCCCAACGACAGGGCGGATATCAGCTAACTATGGCTACACCTTC. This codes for CASSPTTGRISANYGYTF.

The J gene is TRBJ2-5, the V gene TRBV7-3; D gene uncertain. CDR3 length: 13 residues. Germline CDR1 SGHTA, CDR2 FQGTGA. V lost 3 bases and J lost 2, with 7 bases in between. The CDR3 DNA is TGTGCCAGCAGCTTTACAGTTCAAGAGACCCAGTACTTC. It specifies CASSFTVQETQYF. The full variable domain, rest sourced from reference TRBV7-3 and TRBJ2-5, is GAGVSQTPSNKVTEKGKYVELRCDPISGHTALYWYRQSLGQGPEFLIYFQGTGAADDSGLPNDRFFAVRPEGSVSTLKIQRTERGDSAVYLCASSFTVQETQYFGPGTRLLVL.